This TCR beta chain was captured by sequencing in a study of vaccination and CD4 T cells after COVID-19. Study-level information: By nasal swab PCR, the convalescent patients were SARS-CoV-2 positive, with under 10 mild cases and one severe.

The CDR3 sequence is 14 residues long. Trimming pared 2 bases from V and 6 bases from J, leaving 15 bases between. Time point given: late sampling 161 to 241 days after vaccination in a few convalescent patients. Treatment specified: roughly 10-day PBMC culture with coronavirus spike peptide pools or control peptides (ViraFEST assay). This clonotype has only a few counts. What it binds is unknown. The Oncomine TCR Beta short-read assay sequenced DNA from cultured CD4+ T cells. From the PCR reads, TCRdb called clonotypes with MiXCR, one entry per CDR3 protein. The data contain roughly 20,000 distinct CDR3 sequences, 51% of them singletons. General study findings and limits: A median of around 86% of reactive clones, in convalescent patients, became evident only post-vaccination.

The TCR originated in a human donor who had recovered from COVID-19. The specimen was CD4+ T cells from blood, cultured in vitro, collected about 7 months after SARS-CoV-2 vaccination. The rearrangement joins TRBV5-3 to TRBJ2-7; a weak D match, TRBD1 (6 bases). TRBV5-3 is designated an ORF whose function remains uncertain. The CDR3 DNA is TGTGCCAGAAGCTTATGGACCCAGGGGCCCGAGCAGTACTTC. Translating gives CARSLWTQGPEQYF.